The rows below give T cell receptor beta chains drawn from one sample of a study of blood T cell repertoires in COVID-19. Assay used: immunoSEQ multiplex PCR; TCRdb lists only in-frame clones, some missing. The data contain over 200,000 clones, approximately 80% of them singletons. What was sequenced was peripheral blood. Receptor source: a woman aged 80 or over with active or convalescent COVID-19. The CDR3 runs from the conserved cysteine through the conserved F or W. D genes are given only for firm matches. The size of a clone is reported for some rows only, either as once, few or many, or as a class for expanded clones.

>-|TRBJ2-5|TRBV9|TRBD2
CASSVLPLAGQETQYF
TGTGCCAGCAGCGTACTCCCCCTAGCGGGCCAAGAGACCCAGTACTTC
>-|TRBJ2-1|TRBV19|-
CASSMGGGYNEQFF
TGTGCCAGTAGTATGGGAGGGGGGTACAATGAGCAGTTCTTC
>few|TRBJ2-2|TRBV2|TRBD2
CASSLMPSGSAGELFF
TGTGCCAGCAGCCTGATGCCTAGCGGGAGCGCCGGGGAGCTGTTTTTT
>-|TRBJ1-1|TRBV5-1|-
CASSLTAGKSFEAFF
TGCGCCAGCAGCCTCACAGCAGGGAAGTCTTTTGAAGCTTTCTTT
>-|TRBJ1-3|TRBV30|TRBD1
CAWSVQGAHTIYF
TGTGCCTGGAGTGTACAGGGGGCCCACACCATATATTTT
>-|TRBJ1-2|TRBV11-3|-
CASSLRGGARSGYTF
TGTGCCAGCAGCTTACGTGGGGGCGCGCGGTCTGGCTACACCTTC
>-|TRBJ2-3|TRBV9|TRBD2
CASSVRRGGIDTQYF
TGTGCCAGCAGCGTAAGGCGGGGGGGCATAGATACGCAGTATTTT
>-|TRBJ1-4|TRBV18|TRBD1
CASSPQWDRDIEKLFF
TGTGCCAGCTCACCCCAGTGGGACAGGGATATTGAAAAACTGTTTTTT
>-|TRBJ1-5|TRBV18|-
CASSVTRNSNQPQHF
TGTGCCAGCTCAGTTACGCGAAATAGCAATCAGCCCCAGCATTTT
>-|TRBJ2-5|TRBV28|TRBD1
CASRGTGGKETQYF
TGTGCCAGCAGGGGGACAGGGGGCAAAGAGACCCAGTACTTC
>-|TRBJ2-3|TRBV7-3|TRBD2
CASSQRPLAAITDTQYF
TGTGCCAGCAGCCAAAGGCCACTAGCGGCGATCACAGATACGCAGTATTTT